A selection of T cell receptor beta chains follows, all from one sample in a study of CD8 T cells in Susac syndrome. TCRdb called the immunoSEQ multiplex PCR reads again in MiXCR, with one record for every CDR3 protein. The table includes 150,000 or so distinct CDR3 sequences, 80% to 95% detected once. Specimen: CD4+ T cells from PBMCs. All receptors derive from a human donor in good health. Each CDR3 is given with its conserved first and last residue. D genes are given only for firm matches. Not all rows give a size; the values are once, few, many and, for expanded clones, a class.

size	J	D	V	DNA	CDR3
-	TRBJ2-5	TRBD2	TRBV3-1	TGTGCCAGCAGCCAACGAGCGGGGCAAGAGACCCAGTACTTC	CASSQRAGQETQYF
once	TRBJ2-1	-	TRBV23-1	TGCGCCAGCAGTGGTGTCCCCAGCTCCTACAATGAGCAGTTCTTC	CASSGVPSSYNEQFF
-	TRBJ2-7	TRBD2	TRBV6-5	TGTGCCAGCAGTTACTCGGCTAGCGGGGGCTACGAGCAGTACTTC	CASSYSASGGYEQYF
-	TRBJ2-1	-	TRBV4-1	TGCGCCAGCAGCCAAGGGAGCGAGGTCAATGAGCAGTTCTTC	CASSQGSEVNEQFF
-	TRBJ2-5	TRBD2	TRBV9	TGTGCCAGCAGCCTTAGGGGGGGACTAGGGCAAGAGACCCAGTACTTC	CASSLRGGLGQETQYF
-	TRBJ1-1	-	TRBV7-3	TGTGCCAGCAGCTTAACCTGGGCCAAGGACACTGAAGCTTTCTTT	CASSLTWAKDTEAFF
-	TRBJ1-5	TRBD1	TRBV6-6	TGTGCCAGCAGTTGGGACAGGGATTACAATCAGCCCCAGCATTTT	CASSWDRDYNQPQHF
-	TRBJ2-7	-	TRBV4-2	TGTGCCAGCAGCCAAGATCTTGGGGCAGGGAACGGAGGGAAGTACTTC	CASSQDLGAGNGGKYF
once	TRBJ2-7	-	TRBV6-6	TGTGCCAGCCAGCCAGTTCTTCCCTACGAGCAGTACTTC	CASQPVLPYEQYF
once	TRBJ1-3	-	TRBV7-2	TGTGCCAGCAGTCTAGTGGGGGGCACCGCCTCTGGAAACACCATATATTTT	CASSLVGGTASGNTIYF
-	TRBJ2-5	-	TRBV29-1	TGCAGCGTTGAAGGGGGTCAGCCGACCCAGTACTTC	CSVEGGQPTQYF
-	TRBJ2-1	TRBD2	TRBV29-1	TGCAGCGGACGCCGGGGGGGGTCGGGGGAGCAGTTCTTC	CSGRRGGSGEQFF
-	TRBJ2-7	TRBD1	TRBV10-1	TGCGCCAGCGCCCGGGACAGGGGATACGAGCAGTACTTC	CASARDRGYEQYF
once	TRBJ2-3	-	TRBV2	TGTGCCGCCGCTGTCTGGAGTAATACGCAGTATTTT	CAAAVWSNTQYF
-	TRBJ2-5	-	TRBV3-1	TGTGCCAGCTTATCCTACCAGACCCAGTACTTC	CASLSYQTQYF
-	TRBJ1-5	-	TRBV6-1	TGTGCCAGCAGTGATCAGCACGGCCACAATCAGCCCCAGCATTTT	CASSDQHGHNQPQHF
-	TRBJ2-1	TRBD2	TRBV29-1	TGCAGCGTTGAAGGGCTCGGGACTAGCGACTACAATGAGCAGTTCTTC	CSVEGLGTSDYNEQFF
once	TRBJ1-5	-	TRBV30	TGTGCCTGGAGTGTAGGGGGGGGAGGCGTCCAGCCCCAGCATTTT	CAWSVGGGGVQPQHF
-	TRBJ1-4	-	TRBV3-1	TGTGCCAGCAGTAGCCAATGGACGGATGAAAAACTGTTTTTT	CASSSQWTDEKLFF
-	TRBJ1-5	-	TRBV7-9	TGTGCCAGCAGCCACATGACCCGGGGAGAAGGCAATCAGCCCCAGCATTTT	CASSHMTRGEGNQPQHF
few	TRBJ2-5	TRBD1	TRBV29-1	TGCAGCGTGTCCAAGGGGGCCAAGGCCCAAGAGACCCAGTACTTC	CSVSKGAKAQETQYF
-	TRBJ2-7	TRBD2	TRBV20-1	TGCAGTGCCGGGCTAGCGGGGTTCTACGAGCAGTACTTC	CSAGLAGFYEQYF
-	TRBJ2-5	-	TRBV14	TGTGCCAGCAGCCAAGATACCCAGTGGTACCTGCAAGAGACCCAGTACTTC	CASSQDTQWYLQETQYF
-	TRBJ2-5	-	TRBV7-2	TGTGCCAGCAGCCCCTGGGAGACCCAGTACTTC	CASSPWETQYF
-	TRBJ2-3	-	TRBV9	TGTGCCAGCAGCCCCCGTTGGATAGGAGCAGATACGCAGTATTTT	CASSPRWIGADTQYF
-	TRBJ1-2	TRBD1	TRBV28	TGTGCCAGCTACCCGGGACAGGGGGACTATGGCTACACCTTC	CASYPGQGDYGYTF
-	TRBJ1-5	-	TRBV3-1	TGTGCCAGCAGCCGGCAGGGTCGCCAGCCCCAGCATTTT	CASSRQGRQPQHF
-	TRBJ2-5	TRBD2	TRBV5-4	TGTGCCAGCAGTTCAACGGGGGTAGCGGGGGAGGAGACCCAGTACTTC	CASSSTGVAGEETQYF
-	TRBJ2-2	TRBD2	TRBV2	TGTGCTACTCAGCGGGGGGACCGTAACACCGGGGAGCTGTTTTTT	CATQRGDRNTGELFF
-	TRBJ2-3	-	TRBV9	TGTGCCAGCGGGCGGGCAGATACGCAGTATTTT	CASGRADTQYF
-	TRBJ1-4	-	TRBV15	TGTGCCACCACCGTCGAGGGCCCTGGGGATGAAAAACTGTTTTTT	CATTVEGPGDEKLFF
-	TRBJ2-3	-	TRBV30	TGTGCCTGGAGTGCTGGAGATACGCAGTATTTT	CAWSAGDTQYF
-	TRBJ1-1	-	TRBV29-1	TGCAGCGTAGTTAGTGGGGAGAACACTGAAGCTTTCTTT	CSVVSGENTEAFF
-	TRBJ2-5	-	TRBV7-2	TGTGCCAGCAGCCCCACACTCCGGACGCCCCAGTACTTC	CASSPTLRTPQYF
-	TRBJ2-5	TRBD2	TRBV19	TGTGCCAGTAGTATGGCCTCGGCGGCAGGCGGGGGGAAGACCCAGTACTTC	CASSMASAAGGGKTQYF
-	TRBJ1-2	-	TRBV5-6	TGTGCCAGCAGCTTGGCCGGTGACGGGAACTATGGCTACACCTTC	CASSLAGDGNYGYTF
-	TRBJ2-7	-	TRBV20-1	TGCAGTGCTACTCGGGGGACGATCTCCTACGAGCAGTACTTC	CSATRGTISYEQYF
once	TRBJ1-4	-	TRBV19	TGTGCCAGTAGTGCCAGGGTCGCTAATGAAAAACTGTTTTTT	CASSARVANEKLFF
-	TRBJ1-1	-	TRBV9	TGTGCCAGCAGCGTAGGTGGTTTTTTTAGGGACACTGAAGCTTTCTTT	CASSVGGFFRDTEAFF
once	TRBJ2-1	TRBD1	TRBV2	TGTGCCAGCAGCGACCCGGGACAGGGGGGGGCGGGATACAATGAGCAGTTCTTC	CASSDPGQGGAGYNEQFF
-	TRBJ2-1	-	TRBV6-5	TGTGCCAGCAGTTACTCCGTATTGGGGAGCTCCTACAATGAGCAGTTCTTC	CASSYSVLGSSYNEQFF
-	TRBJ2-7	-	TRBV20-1	TGCAGTGCCGCGGAAGGGACGGCCTACGAGCAGTACTTC	CSAAEGTAYEQYF
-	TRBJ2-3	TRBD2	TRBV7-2	TGTGCCAGCAGCCAACGGGTAGCGGGGAGTTCGAGCACAGATACGCAGTATTTT	CASSQRVAGSSSTDTQYF
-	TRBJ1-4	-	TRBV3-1	TGTGCCAGCAGCCAGGGGACTGTTGTCGAAAAACTGTTTTTT	CASSQGTVVEKLFF
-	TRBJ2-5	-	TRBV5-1	TGCGCCAGCAGCTCCGCCACAGGGAAAGAGACCCAGTACTTC	CASSSATGKETQYF
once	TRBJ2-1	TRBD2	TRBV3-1	TGTGCCAGCAGCCATGGCGGGGGGGGCTACAATGAGCAGTTCTTC	CASSHGGGGYNEQFF
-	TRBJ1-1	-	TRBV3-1	TGTGCCAGCAGCCAAGGGACGGGTAGGAACACTGAAGCTTTCTTT	CASSQGTGRNTEAFF
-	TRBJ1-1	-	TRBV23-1	TGCGCCAGCTACCTAATCCGGGGCCACTACCCCAACACTGAAGCTTTCTTT	CASYLIRGHYPNTEAFF
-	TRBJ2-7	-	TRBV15	TGTGCCACCAGCAAAACCCCGACGGGTCCAGAATCCTACGAGCAGTACTTC	CATSKTPTGPESYEQYF
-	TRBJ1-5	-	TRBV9	TGTGCCAGCAGCGAGAGGGGGGGGCGGCCCCAGCATTTT	CASSERGGRPQHF
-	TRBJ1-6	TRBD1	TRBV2	TGTGCCAGCTCGGGACAGGGGGGAGATAATTCACCCCTCCACTTT	CASSGQGGDNSPLHF
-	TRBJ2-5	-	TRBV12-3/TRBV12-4	TGTGCCAGCGGATACCACGATCAAGAGACCCAGTACTTC	CASGYHDQETQYF